This T cell receptor (beta chain) was profiled in a study of T cells in Graves' hyperthyroidism and ophthalmopathy. CDR1 is SGHRS, CDR2 YFSETQ, per germline. There are 12 residues in the CDR3. V gave up 1 base and J gave up 8 bases, with 7 bases separating them. Whole-study findings and limits: Most thyroid clonotypes that were expanded above 0.001 also turned up in blood.

It was RNA transcripts that yielded the amplified TCR beta CDR3 regions. An initial round of RT-PCR targeting the TCR CDR3 relied on the HTBI primer set. TCRdb re-derived calls from the multiplex PCR reads in MiXCR, one entry per CDR3 protein. The data show 210,000 or so distinct CDR3 sequences, under 20% seen once. Absence of ophthalmopathy progression within 18 months defined stable Graves' hyperthyroidism. The study excluded patients with uncontrolled infection, other autoimmune disease, pregnancy or lactation. Fresh 10 ml peripheral blood yielded PBMCs. At least ten counts were recorded for this clonotype. Its antigen is unknown.

The gene calls are TRBV5-1 and TRBJ2-1; D is unresolved. The sequence derives from a man aged 50 to 60 with Graves' hyperthyroidism. Sequences were obtained from blood. The CDR3 is CASSLFGDEQFF. CDR3 coding DNA: TGCGCCAGCAGCTTGTTCGGCGATGAGCAGTTCTTC. The full variable domain, rest sourced from reference TRBV5-1 and TRBJ2-1, is KAGVTQTPRYLIKTRGQQVTLSCSPISGHRSVSWYQQTPGQGLQFLFEYFSETQRNKGNFPGRFSGRQFSNSRSEMNVSTLELGDSALYLCASSLFGDEQFFGPGTRLTVL.